This passage covers 25 T cell receptor beta chains from one sample sequenced in a study of shared clonotypes between healthy human individuals. Clones were sequenced by immunoSEQ multiplex PCR, and TCRdb holds only the in-frame ones, with some missing. The sample yields approximately 2.5 million clones, around 94% seen once. Sequencing used naive CD4+ T cells sorted from blood. Subset here: CD45RA+ positively selected. Source of these receptors: a man aged 18-30 years in good health.

Comments on this clone: Other nucleotide sequences in the sample specify the same CDR3. The V call is TRBV9, the J call TRBJ1-3; D uncertain. With 0 bases removed from V and 0 bases from J, the gap between germline ends came to 7 bases. CDR1 is SGDLS, CDR2 YYNGEE, per germline. The CDR3 extends over 15 amino acids. The CDR3 spells CASSVGANSGNTIYF. In DNA form, the CDR3 reads TGTGCCAGCAGCGTAGGGGCAAACTCTGGAAACACCATATATTTT.

The rearrangement uses TRBV28 and TRBJ2-1, with 9 bases identical to TRBD1. The germline CDR1 and CDR2 sequences are MDHEN and SYDVKM. This CDR3 has 18 amino acids. Trimming removed 4 bases from V and 6 bases from J; junction bases left unmatched: 16. CDR3 nucleotides: TGTGCCAGCAGTTACCTGGACAGGGGCCCTTCGTTGATCAATGAGCAGTTCTTC. This encodes CASSYLDRGPSLINEQFF.

This chain joins TRBV7-9 and TRBJ1-1, with unresolved D. V lost 5 bases and J lost 0, with 16 bases in between. From germline, CDR1 is SEHNR and CDR2 FQNEAQ (reference sequence). The CDR3 runs to 16 residues. The CDR3 coding sequence is TGTGCCAGCAGCCTAACGGGCAGGATAATGAACACTGAAGCTTTCTTT. This translates into CASSLTGRIMNTEAFF.

Comment on this clone: One end of the junction is discordant with germline, which a read error may explain. The chain is built from TRBV7-6 and TRBJ2-5, with D possibly being TRBD1 (5 bases). The CDR3 has 13 amino acids. Germline loops: CDR1 SGHVS, CDR2 FNYEAQ. In nucleotides, the CDR3 is TGTGCCAGCAGCTTGAACAGGCAAGGGACCCAGTACTTC. This translates into CASSLNRQGTQYF.

The chain carries TRBV2 and TRBJ2-7, with no clear D. Germline CDR1 is SNHLY and CDR2 is FYNNEI. The ends were cut back, 6 bases at V and 0 bases at J, with 12 bases in the middle. CDR3 length: 14 amino acids. The CDR3 is CASRRTTTSYEQYF. CDR3 sequence (DNA): TGTGCCAGCAGAAGAACTACGACCTCCTACGAGCAGTACTTC.

CDR3 nucleotides: TGTGCCAGCAGCCCCCTGATGGCCGGAAACACCATATATTTT. Translating gives CASSPLMAGNTIYF. J is TRBJ1-3 and V is TRBV7-9; D not resolved. CDR3 length: 14 amino acids. Trimming left V 5 bases short and J 4 bases short, with 12 bases between. Germline CDR1 reads SEHNR; CDR2 reads FQNEAQ (reference sequence).

Notes on this clone: The same CDR3 arises from other DNA sequences in this sample as well. This rearrangement joins TRBV7-2 to TRBJ1-5; D ambiguous. V lost 0 bases and J 5 bases, leaving 5 bases between the germline ends. Germline V lookup: CDR1 SGHTA, CDR2 FQGNSA. CDR3 size: 13 residues. The CDR3: CASSLAGHQPQHF. The CDR3 DNA sequence: TGTGCCAGCAGCTTAGCAGGGCATCAGCCCCAGCATTTT.

CDR3 nucleotide sequence: TGCGCCAGCAGCCAGGCCGGGGGAAATACGCAGTATTTT. It encodes CASSQAGGNTQYF. The chain is built from TRBV4-3 and TRBJ2-3, with D possibly TRBD2 on 6 matching bases. The CDR3 extends over 13 amino acids. Germline V gene sequence: CDR1 LGHNA, CDR2 YSLEER. Trimming took off 3 bases at V and 7 bases at J, with 11 bases between the two ends.

V is TRBV4-1 and J is TRBJ2-1; 9 bases are shared with TRBD2. This CDR3 is built from 19 residues. V shed 3 bases, J shed 0 bases, and the junction held 12 bases outside the gene matches. CDR1 and CDR2 from the germline V gene are MGHRA and YSYEKL. This chain's CDR3 is CASSHIRPGLASSYNEQFF. The CDR3 coding sequence is TGCGCCAGCAGCCACATAAGACCGGGACTAGCCAGCTCCTACAATGAGCAGTTCTTC.

This rearrangement joins TRBV10-3 to TRBJ1-2, with D perhaps TRBD1 (5 bases). V lost 6 bases to trimming and J lost 6 bases, with 11 bases between them. CDR3 length equals 12 residues. Germline-derived CDR1 and CDR2 are ENHRY and SYGVKD. The CDR3 is CAIRARDDGYTF. DNA of the CDR3: TGTGCCATCAGAGCCAGGGACGATGGCTACACCTTC.

The J gene is TRBJ1-5, the V gene TRBV28, with a weak D call TRBD1 (5 bases). The germline V gene encodes CDR1 MDHEN and CDR2 SYDVKM. Trimming took 5 bases from V and 3 from J, leaving 17 bases between them. This CDR3 has 16 residues. CDR3 bases: TGTGCCAGCAGTCCCCGGGGGGGTACCAACAATCAGCCCCAGCATTTT. This encodes CASSPRGGTNNQPQHF.

This clone appeared once. Other DNA sequences of this sample code for an identical CDR3. V and J are TRBV5-1 and TRBJ1-4; D perhaps matches TRBD1 (5 bases). The germline V and J ends were trimmed by 4 bases and 5 bases, with 12 bases remaining between them. Germline loops: CDR1 SGHRS, CDR2 YFSETQ. This CDR3 comprises 14 residues. The CDR3 coding sequence is TGCGCCAGCAGCCCCGGGACGGCCAATGAAAAACTGTTTTTT. Encoded protein: CASSPGTANEKLFF.

DNA of the CDR3: TGTGCCAGCAGCTTGGCGGGAATAGGGAGGTCAAGTGAAAAACTGTTTTTT. Translated: CASSLAGIGRSSEKLFF. The chain combines TRBV5-6 with TRBJ1-4; no reliable D call. Germline values: CDR1 SGHDT, CDR2 YYEEEE. Trimming pared 0 bases from V and 7 bases from J, leaving 19 bases between. The CDR3 consists of 17 residues.

The chain is built from TRBV28 and TRBJ1-6; unclear D gene. Looked up from germline, CDR1 is MDHEN and CDR2 is SYDVKM. The CDR3 covers 12 residues. V lost 8 bases, J lost 10 bases, and 12 bases lay in between. The CDR3 sequence is CASGNIGSPLHF. The CDR3 region has the DNA TGTGCCAGCGGAAACATTGGGTCACCCCTCCACTTT.

The V gene is TRBV28, the J gene TRBJ1-6; TRBD1 aligns across 7 bases. V lost 2 bases to trimming and J lost 3 bases; unmatched junction nucleotides: 10. This CDR3 has 18 amino acids. CDR1 is MDHEN, CDR2 SYDVKM, per germline. The CDR3, as DNA: TGTGCCAGCAGTTTAGCCCCGGGACAGCGGTACTATAATTCACCCCTCCACTTT. As protein: CASSLAPGQRYYNSPLHF.

V and J are TRBV5-5 and TRBJ2-7; 11 nucleotides align to TRBD1. V lost 3 bases to trimming and J lost 2 bases; unmatched junction nucleotides: 4. CDR1 is SGHKS and CDR2 is YYEKEE in the germline V gene (reference sequence). CDR3 length: 15 residues. The CDR3 nucleotides read TGTGCCAGCAGCTCAGGACAGGGGGCGACCTACGAGCAGTACTTC. Translation gives CASSSGQGATYEQYF.

V usage is TRBV4-1 and J usage is TRBJ2-1; 7 bases align to TRBD2. CDR1 is MGHRA, CDR2 YSYEKL, per germline. The CDR3 contains 16 residues. With V trimmed by 6 bases and J by 2 bases, 10 bases remained unmatched. The CDR3 DNA reads TGCGCCAGCAGGACACGGGAGGATCTGGCCTACAATGAGCAGTTCTTC. This codes for CASRTREDLAYNEQFF.

The chain couples TRBV9 to TRBJ2-1, with 8 nucleotides matching TRBD1. Trimming cost V 2 bases and J 7 bases; bases outside gene matches: 5. CDR3 size: 14 residues. Germline loops: CDR1 SGDLS, CDR2 YYNGEE. CDR3 sequence: CASSVGQGRNEQFF. For the CDR3, the DNA is TGTGCCAGCAGCGTCGGACAGGGAAGAAATGAGCAGTTCTTC.

The V and J genes are TRBV5-1 and TRBJ1-2, with TRBD1 as a possible D gene (6 bases). Germline V gives CDR1 SGHRS, CDR2 YFSETQ. Deletions cut 3 bases from V and 0 bases from J, with 12 bases between. CDR3 size: 15 residues. The CDR3 sequence is CASSSGGLANYGYTF. CDR3 nucleotide sequence: TGCGCCAGCAGCTCCGGGGGGCTAGCTAACTATGGCTACACCTTC. Full variable domain (outside the CDR3, taken from reference TRBV5-1 and TRBJ1-2): KAGVTQTPRYLIKTRGQQVTLSCSPISGHRSVSWYQQTPGQGLQFLFEYFSETQRNKGNFPGRFSGRQFSNSRSEMNVSTLELGDSALYLCASSSGGLANYGYTFGSGTRLTVV.

The chain couples TRBV19 to TRBJ1-5; D perhaps matches TRBD1 (6 bases). CDR1 is LNHDA and CDR2 is SQIVND in the germline V gene (reference sequence). The CDR3 extends over 15 amino acids. The V end lost 7 bases, the J end lost 1 base, and 14 bases lay between the germline ends. The CDR3 DNA is TGTGCCAGTACCCGGGACACTGCAAGCAATCAGCCCCAGCATTTT. Its translation is CASTRDTASNQPQHF.

This clone was counted between two and nine times. Other DNA sequences in the same sample also yield this CDR3. The chain is built from TRBV10-3 and TRBJ1-2; D perhaps matches TRBD1 (5 bases). V lost 4 bases and J lost 4, with 7 bases in between. The germline gives CDR1 ENHRY, CDR2 SYGVKD. The CDR3 sequence is 12 residues long. This CDR3 reads CAISVDSYGYTF. The DNA for the CDR3 is TGTGCCATCAGTGTCGACAGCTATGGCTACACCTTC.

This clone was seen only a few times. The identical CDR3 is also encoded by other nucleotide sequences in the sample. The chain uses TRBV2 and TRBJ1-2; D is undetermined. Per germline, CDR1 SNHLY and CDR2 FYNNEI. The CDR3 extends over 12 amino acids. V was trimmed by 6 bases and J by 4 bases, leaving 9 bases between them. The CDR3 spells CASSAGFYGYTF. CDR3 nucleotide sequence: TGTGCCAGCAGCGCGGGGTTCTATGGCTACACCTTC.

This clone was seen only once. This chain links TRBV5-8 with TRBJ1-4, with no clear D. The V end was cut by 8 bases, the J end by 0 bases, with 11 bases between. CDR3 length equals 14 residues. Germline values: CDR1 SGHTS, CDR2 YDEGEE. This CDR3 is CASNSFATNEKLFF. In DNA, the CDR3 is TGTGCCAGTAACAGTTTTGCAACTAATGAAAAACTGTTTTTT.

This chain links TRBV11-2 with TRBJ2-1; D might be TRBD1 (5 bases). Germline CDR1 is SGHAT and CDR2 is FQNNGV. This CDR3 is 10 amino acids long. The V end was cut by 6 bases, the J end by 15 bases, with 12 bases between. Written as DNA, the CDR3 is TGTGCCAGCAGGCACAAGGGGCTGTTCTTC. This encodes CASRHKGLFF.

The rearrangement joins TRBV7-2 to TRBJ1-2; D gene uncertain. CDR1 is SGHTA and CDR2 is FQGNSA in the germline V gene. With 2 bases removed from V and 4 bases from J, the gap between germline ends came to 8 bases. This CDR3 spans 13 amino acids. The CDR3: CASSLSMIYGYTF. The CDR3 nucleotides read TGTGCCAGCAGCTTAAGTATGATCTATGGCTACACCTTC.